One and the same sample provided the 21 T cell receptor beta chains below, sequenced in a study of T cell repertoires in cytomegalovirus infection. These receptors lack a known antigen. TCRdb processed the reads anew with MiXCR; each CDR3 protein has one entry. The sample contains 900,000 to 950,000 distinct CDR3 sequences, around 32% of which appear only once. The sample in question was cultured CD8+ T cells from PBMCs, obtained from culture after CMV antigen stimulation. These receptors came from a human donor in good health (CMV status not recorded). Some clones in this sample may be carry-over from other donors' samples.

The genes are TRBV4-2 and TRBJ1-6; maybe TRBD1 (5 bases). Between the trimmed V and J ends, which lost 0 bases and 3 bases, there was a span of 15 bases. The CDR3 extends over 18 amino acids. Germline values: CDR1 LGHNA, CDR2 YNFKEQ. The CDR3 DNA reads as TGTGCCAGCAGCCAAGACCCCGGGGGATGGGACTATAATTCACCCCTCCACTTT. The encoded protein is CASSQDPGGWDYNSPLHF.

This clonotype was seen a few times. In DNA, the CDR3 is TGTGCCACCAGTGAGGCAGGGTACGAGGCGCAGTATTTT. Protein: CATSEAGYEAQYF. The chain links TRBV24-1 to TRBJ2-3; the D gene is possibly TRBD1 (5 bases). There are 13 residues in the CDR3. The V and J ends lost 4 bases and 10 bases respectively, with 14 bases between them. Germline assignment: CDR1 KGHDR and CDR2 SFDVKD.

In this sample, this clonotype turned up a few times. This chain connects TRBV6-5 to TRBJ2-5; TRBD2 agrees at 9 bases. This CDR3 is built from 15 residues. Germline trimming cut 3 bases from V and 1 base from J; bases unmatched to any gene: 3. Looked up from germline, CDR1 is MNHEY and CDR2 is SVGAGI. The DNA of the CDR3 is TGTGCCAGCAGTTATGGCGGGGGGGTCCAAGAGACCCAGTACTTC. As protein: CASSYGGGVQETQYF.

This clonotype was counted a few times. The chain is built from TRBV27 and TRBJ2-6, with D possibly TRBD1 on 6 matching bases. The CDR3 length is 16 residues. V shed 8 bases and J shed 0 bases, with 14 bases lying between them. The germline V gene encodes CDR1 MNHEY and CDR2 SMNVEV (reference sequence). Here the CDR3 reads CASSLGASSGANVLTF. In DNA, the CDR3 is TGTGCCAGCTCGTTGGGGGCGAGCTCTGGGGCCAACGTCCTGACTTTC.

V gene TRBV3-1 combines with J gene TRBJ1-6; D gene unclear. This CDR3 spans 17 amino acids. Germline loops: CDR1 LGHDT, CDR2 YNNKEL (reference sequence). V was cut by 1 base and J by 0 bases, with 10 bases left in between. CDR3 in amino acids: CASSQVEESSYNSPLHF. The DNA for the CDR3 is TGTGCCAGCAGCCAAGTTGAAGAGAGCTCCTATAATTCACCCCTCCACTTT.

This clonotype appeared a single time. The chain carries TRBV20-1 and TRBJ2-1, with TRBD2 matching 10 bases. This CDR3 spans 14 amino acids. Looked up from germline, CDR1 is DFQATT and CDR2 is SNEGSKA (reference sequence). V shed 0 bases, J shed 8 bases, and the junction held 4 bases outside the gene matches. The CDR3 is CSARDLAGGHEQFF. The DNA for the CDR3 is TGCAGTGCTAGAGATTTAGCGGGGGGCCATGAGCAGTTCTTC.

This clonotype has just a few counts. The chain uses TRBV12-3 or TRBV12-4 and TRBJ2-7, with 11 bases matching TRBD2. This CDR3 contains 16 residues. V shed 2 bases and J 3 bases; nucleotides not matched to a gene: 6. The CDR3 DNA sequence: TGTGCCAGCAGTTTAACACTAGCGGGGGAAGGCTACGAGCAGTACTTC. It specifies CASSLTLAGEGYEQYF.

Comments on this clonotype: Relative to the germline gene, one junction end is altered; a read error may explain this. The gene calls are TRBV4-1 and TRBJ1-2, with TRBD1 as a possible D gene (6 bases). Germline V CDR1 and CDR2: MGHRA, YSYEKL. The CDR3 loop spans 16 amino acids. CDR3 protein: CANSQARQATNYGYTF. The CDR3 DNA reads TGCGCCAACAGCCAAGCACGACAGGCGACTAACTATGGCTACACCTTC.

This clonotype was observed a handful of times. The CDR3 DNA reads as TGTGCCAGCATTTGGGCCGGGGAGCTGTTTTTT. This gives the protein CASIWAGELFF. The chain couples TRBV5-5 to TRBJ2-2; D gene uncertain. With 6 bases removed from V and 6 bases from J, the gap between germline ends came to 6 bases. The CDR3 is 11 amino acids. In germline, CDR1 is SGHKS, CDR2 YYEKEE (reference sequence).

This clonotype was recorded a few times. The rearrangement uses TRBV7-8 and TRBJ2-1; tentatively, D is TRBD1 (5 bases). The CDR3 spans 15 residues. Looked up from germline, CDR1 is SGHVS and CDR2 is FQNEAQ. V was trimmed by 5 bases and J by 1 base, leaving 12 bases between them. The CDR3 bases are TGTGCCAGCAGCCTCGAGAAGGGGTCCTACAATGAGCAGTTCTTC. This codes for CASSLEKGSYNEQFF.

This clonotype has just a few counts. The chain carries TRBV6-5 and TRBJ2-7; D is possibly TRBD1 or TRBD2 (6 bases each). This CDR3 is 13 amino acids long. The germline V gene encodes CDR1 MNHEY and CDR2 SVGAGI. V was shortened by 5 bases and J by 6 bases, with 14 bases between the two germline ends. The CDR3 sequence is CASSGGHAFEQYV. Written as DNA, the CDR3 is TGTGCCAGCAGTGGGGGGCATGCATTCGAGCAGTACGTC.

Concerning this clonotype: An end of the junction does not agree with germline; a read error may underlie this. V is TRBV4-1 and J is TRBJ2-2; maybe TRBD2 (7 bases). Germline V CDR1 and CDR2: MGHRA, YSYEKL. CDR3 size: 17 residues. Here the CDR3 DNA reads TGTGCCAGCAGCCCCCCGCCGGGGGGCACGAACACCGGGGAGCTGTTTTTT. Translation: CASSPPPGGTNTGELFF.

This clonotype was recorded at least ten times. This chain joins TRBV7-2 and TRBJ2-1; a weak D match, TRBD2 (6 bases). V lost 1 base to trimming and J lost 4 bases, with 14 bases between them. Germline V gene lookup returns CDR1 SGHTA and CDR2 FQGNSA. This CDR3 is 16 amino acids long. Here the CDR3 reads CASSLGRAGRYNEQFF. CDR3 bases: TGTGCCAGCAGCTTAGGACGTGCGGGGAGGTACAATGAGCAGTTCTTC. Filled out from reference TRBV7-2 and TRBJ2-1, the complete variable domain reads GAGVSQSPSNKVTEKGKDVELRCDPISGHTALYWYRQSLGQGLEFLIYFQGNSAPDKSGLPSDRFSAERTGGSVSTLTIQRTQQEDSAVYLCASSLGRAGRYNEQFFGPGTRLTVL.

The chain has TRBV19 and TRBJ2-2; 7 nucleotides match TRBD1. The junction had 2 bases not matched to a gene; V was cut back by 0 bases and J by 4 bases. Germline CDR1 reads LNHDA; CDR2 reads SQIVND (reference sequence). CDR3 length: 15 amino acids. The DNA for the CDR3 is TGTGCCAGTAGTATAGATGACAGGGTCACCGGGGAGCTGTTTTTT. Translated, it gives CASSIDDRVTGELFF.

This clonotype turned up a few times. The CDR3 here is CASSEGRMADLTSSGANVLTF. The CDR3 DNA reads TGTGCCAGCAGTGAAGGTCGGATGGCGGACCTTACGAGCTCTGGGGCCAACGTCCTGACTTTC. The chain is built from TRBV2 and TRBJ2-6; D gene unclear. There are 21 residues in the CDR3. Germline V gene lookup returns CDR1 SNHLY and CDR2 FYNNEI. V gave up 1 base and J gave up 0 bases, with 22 bases separating them. The full variable domain, with the rest looked up from reference TRBV2 and TRBJ2-6, is EPEVTQTPSHQVTQMGQEVILRCVPISNHLYFYWYRQILGQKVEFLVSFYNNEISEKSEIFDDQFSVERPDGSNFTLKIRSTKLEDSAMYFCASSEGRMADLTSSGANVLTFGAGSRLTVL.

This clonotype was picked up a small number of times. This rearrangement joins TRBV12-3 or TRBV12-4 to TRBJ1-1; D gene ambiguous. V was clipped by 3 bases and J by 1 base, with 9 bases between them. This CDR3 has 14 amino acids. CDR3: CASSFRSPNTEAFF. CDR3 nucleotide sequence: TGTGCCAGCAGTTTTCGGAGCCCGAACACTGAAGCTTTCTTT.

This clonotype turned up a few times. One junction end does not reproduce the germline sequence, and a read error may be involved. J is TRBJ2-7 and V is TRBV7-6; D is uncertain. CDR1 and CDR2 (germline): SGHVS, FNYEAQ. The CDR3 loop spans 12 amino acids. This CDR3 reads CASSNPGYEQYF. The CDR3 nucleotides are TGTGCTAGCAGCAACCCGGGTTACGAGCAGTACTTC.

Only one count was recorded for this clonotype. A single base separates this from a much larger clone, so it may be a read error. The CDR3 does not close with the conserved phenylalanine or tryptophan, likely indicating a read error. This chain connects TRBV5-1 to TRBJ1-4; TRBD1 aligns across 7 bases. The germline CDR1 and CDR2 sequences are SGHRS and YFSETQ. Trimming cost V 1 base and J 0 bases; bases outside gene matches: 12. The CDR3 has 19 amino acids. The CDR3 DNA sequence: TGCGCCAGCAGCTTGCGGGCAGGGGGACTTTCTGCAACTAATGAAAAACTGTTTTCT. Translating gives CASSLRAGGLSATNEKLFS.

CDR3 sequence: CASRAPGDVGANVLTF. CDR3 nucleotide sequence: TGTGCCAGCAGAGCCCCAGGGGACGTAGGGGCCAACGTCCTGACTTTC. The chain has TRBV7-1 and TRBJ2-6; the D gene is possibly TRBD1 (6 bases). TRBV7-1 is an ORF; its function is uncertain. Trimming left V 6 bases short and J 4 bases short, with 16 bases between. There are 16 residues in the CDR3.

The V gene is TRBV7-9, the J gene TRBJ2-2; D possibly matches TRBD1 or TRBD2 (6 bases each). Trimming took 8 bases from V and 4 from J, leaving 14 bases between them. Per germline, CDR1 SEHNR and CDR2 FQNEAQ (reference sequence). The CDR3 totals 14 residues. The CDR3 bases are TGTGCCAGCTTTGGGGGGCCGAGCACCGGGGAGCTGTTTTTT. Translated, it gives CASFGGPSTGELFF.

The chain's CDR3 is CSATRQGAEAFF. The CDR3 DNA sequence: TGCAGTGCTACGAGACAGGGAGCTGAAGCTTTCTTT. The genes are TRBV20-1 and TRBJ1-1, with 7 positions matching TRBD1. The CDR3 consists of 12 residues. CDR1 is DFQATT, CDR2 SNEGSKA, per germline (reference sequence). The V gene end was trimmed by 4 bases and the J gene end by 6 bases; junction bases not matched to a gene: 5.